This T cell receptor beta chain was found in a study of shared clonotypes between healthy human individuals. On the study more broadly: The plates for each donor numbered three CD4 naive, three CD4 memory, two CD8 naive and one CD8 memory.

For this clone: The antigen is unknown.

CDR3 length equals 16 residues. Trimming removed 7 bases from V and 0 bases from J; junction bases left unmatched: 8. Germline V CDR1 and CDR2: MNHEY, SMNVEV (reference sequence). Libraries were prepared by immunoSEQ multiplex PCR; TCRdb keeps only in-frame clonotypes and omits some of them. The sample yields about 1.5 million clones, about 98% seen once. General study points: Relative to clonotypes present in all four donors, those not shared had lower generation probabilities. Though the depth was large, rarefaction showed that sorted-subset sequencing was incomplete.

The chain combines TRBV27 with TRBJ2-3, with 9 nucleotides matching TRBD2. Sample: naive CD4+ T cells sorted from blood. The subset was: CD45RA+ positively selected. This receptor was obtained from a man aged 25-45 years in good health. In DNA form, the CDR3 reads TGTGCCAGCAACCCTGGGGCGGGAGGGAGCACAGATACGCAGTATTTT. Translating it yields CASNPGAGGSTDTQYF.